One sample yielded the 15 T cell receptor beta chains listed below, sequenced in a study of vaccination and CD4 T cells after COVID-19. These receptors' targets are unknown. Treatment here: 10-day PBMC culture with coronavirus spike peptide pools or control peptides (ViraFEST assay). The Oncomine TCR Beta short-read assay sequenced DNA from cultured CD4+ T cells. TCRdb fed the PCR reads into MiXCR, producing one record per CDR3 protein. The sample includes approximately 15,000 distinct CDR3 sequences, about 31% of them seen just once. Sequenced material: cultured CD4+ T cells from blood. The receptors derive from a human donor with COVID-19.

This clonotype was found a few times. This chain connects TRBV20-1 to TRBJ2-7; D perhaps matches TRBD2 (6 bases). The CDR3 spans 12 residues. Trimming shortened V by 1 base and J by 6 bases, and 10 bases separated the two germline ends. The germline V gene has CDR1 DFQATT and CDR2 SNEGSKA (reference sequence). In DNA, the CDR3 is TGCAGTGCTAGAGGTTTAGCGGTCGAGCAGTACTTC. Its protein product is CSARGLAVEQYF.

This clonotype was counted only a few times. Here the CDR3 reads CASSAYPGGSSYNEQFF. In nucleotides, the CDR3 is TGTGCCAGCAGCGCTTACCCCGGGGGGAGCTCCTACAATGAGCAGTTCTTC. The chain is built from TRBV7-6 and TRBJ2-1; 7 bases are a match to TRBD2. Per the germline V gene, CDR1 is SGHVS and CDR2 is FNYEAQ. The CDR3 extends over 17 amino acids. Germline trimming cut 5 bases from V and 0 bases from J; bases unmatched to any gene: 10.

CDR3 sequence (DNA): TGCGCCAGCAGCCAAGATCGGGTCAGCTCCTACGAGCAGTACTTC. This codes for CASSQDRVSSYEQYF. This chain joins TRBV4-3 and TRBJ2-7; D remains unclear. The CDR3 loop spans 15 amino acids. V was cut by 0 bases and J by 0 bases, with 9 bases left in between. Germline-derived CDR1 and CDR2 are LGHNA and YSLEER.

The rearrangement joins TRBV30 to TRBJ1-2; TRBD1 matches 7 bases. J lost 2 bases, V lost 2 bases, and 5 bases had no gene match. Germline CDR1 and CDR2: GTSNPN and SVGIG (reference sequence). The length of the CDR3 is 14 residues. CDR3 sequence reads: CAWSSWDRNYGYTF. CDR3 sequence (DNA): TGTGCCTGGAGTTCCTGGGACAGAAACTATGGCTACACCTTC.

The rearrangement links TRBV9 to TRBJ2-1; 7 nucleotides align to TRBD2. The ends lost 0 bases at V and 9 bases at J; junction bases unmatched: 6. Per the germline V gene, CDR1 is SGDLS and CDR2 is YYNGEE. The CDR3 length is 14 residues. In DNA form, the CDR3 reads TGTGCCAGCAGCGTAGCTGGGACTATCGCTGAGCAGTTCTTC. Its protein product is CASSVAGTIAEQFF.

Details on this clonotype: The junction shows a germline mismatch at one end, possibly a read error. This chain joins TRBV6-1 and TRBJ1-2; 8 bases match TRBD1. This CDR3 is built from 16 residues. The germline V gene has CDR1 MNHNS and CDR2 SASEGT. The CDR3 region has the DNA TGTGCCAGCACCTACCGGGCCGGGGCAGGGGGCTATGGCTACGCCTTC. Translation gives CASTYRAGAGGYGYAF.

The chain has TRBV7-2 and TRBJ1-3, with D possibly TRBD1 on 5 matching bases. Trimming took 2 bases from V and 0 from J, leaving 8 bases between them. Germline V gene sequence: CDR1 SGHTA, CDR2 FQGNSA. The CDR3 contains 15 residues. CDR3 sequence reads: CASSLRQTSGNTIYF. The DNA of the CDR3 is TGTGCCAGCAGCTTAAGACAGACCTCTGGAAACACCATATATTTT.

There are a few counts of this clonotype. The chain uses TRBV4-1 and TRBJ1-6; unclear D gene. The V and J ends lost 3 bases and 8 bases respectively, with 14 bases between them. The germline gives CDR1 MGHRA, CDR2 YSYEKL. The length of the CDR3 is 15 residues. Here the CDR3 DNA reads TGCGCCAGCAGCCAGTTTTTGGTTCTGGATTCACCCCTCCACTTT. Translated: CASSQFLVLDSPLHF.

This clonotype appeared a few times. This chain uses TRBV7-2 with TRBJ2-5, with TRBD2 identical over 9 bases. The CDR3 has 15 residues. Germline values: CDR1 SGHTA, CDR2 FQGNSA. The ends lost 1 base at V and 5 bases at J; junction bases unmatched: 5. The CDR3 protein is CASSLGGGAWETQYF. Written as DNA, the CDR3 is TGTGCCAGCAGCTTAGGCGGGGGGGCTTGGGAGACCCAGTACTTC.

The J gene is TRBJ2-4, the V gene TRBV29-1; a possible D gene is TRBD1 (8 bases). This CDR3 spans 13 amino acids. Germline values: CDR1 SQVTM, CDR2 ANQGSEA. The germline V and J ends were trimmed by 7 bases and 6 bases, with 16 bases remaining between them. Written as DNA, the CDR3 is TGCAGCGCCGGAACAGGGGGGGGAAACATTCAGTACTTC. This sequence encodes CSAGTGGGNIQYF.

This clonotype was counted only a few times. The V gene is TRBV6-1, the J gene TRBJ2-7; TRBD2 aligns across 7 bases. The ends lost 10 bases at V and 6 bases at J; junction bases unmatched: 12. Germline V CDR1 and CDR2: MNHNS, SASEGT. The CDR3 runs to 13 residues. DNA for the CDR3: TGTGCCACCCAGGCGGGGGTACCGCCCGAGCAGTACTTC. It translates to CATQAGVPPEQYF.

This clonotype is medium-sized by share. J is TRBJ2-5 and V is TRBV7-2; D is unclear. Germline CDR1 is SGHTA and CDR2 is FQGNSA. Trimming left V 5 bases short and J 0 bases short, with 16 bases between. This CDR3 is 16 amino acids long. In nucleotides, the CDR3 is TGTGCCAGCAGCGTCGGTTTAGTCCCGTACCAAGAGACCCAGTACTTC. It encodes CASSVGLVPYQETQYF.

The sample holds one count of this clonotype. Germline is not matched at one junction end, which may reflect a read error. The chain couples TRBV7-2 to TRBJ1-5, with 7 nucleotides matching TRBD1. The CDR3 extends over 14 amino acids. The germline CDR1 and CDR2 sequences are SGHTA and FQGNSA. Here the CDR3 DNA reads TGTGTCAGCAGTATAGACAGGGTGAATCAGCCCCAGCATTTT. Amino acids: CVSSIDRVNQPQHF.

This clonotype was seen a few times. The chain's CDR3 is CASSLVRTVGEQFF. Written as DNA, the CDR3 is TGTGCCAGCAGCTTAGTTCGCACGGTCGGTGAGCAGTTCTTC. The V gene is TRBV7-8, the J gene TRBJ2-1, with D hard to call. The CDR3 sequence is 14 residues long. Trimming removed 1 base from V and 9 bases from J, with 13 bases in between. Germline V gene data show CDR1 as SGHVS and CDR2 as FQNEAQ.

This clonotype was detected only a few times. The V call is TRBV2, the J call TRBJ2-5; D is perhaps TRBD2 (6 bases). Germline V gene data show CDR1 as SNHLY and CDR2 as FYNNEI. CDR3 length: 15 residues. The V end lost 3 bases, the J end lost 2 bases, and 13 bases lay between the germline ends. CDR3 bases: TGTGCCAGCAGTGAGAGCCGCGGGGAACAAGAGACCCAGTACTTC. Amino acids: CASSESRGEQETQYF.